This entry lists 26 T cell receptor beta chains sequenced from one sample in a study of regulatory T cells in long-lasting Graves disease. Stated time point: newly diagnosed GD, antithyroid drugs for less than 3 months. Preparation of the TCR library used RNA extracted from PBMCs. To make TCR beta libraries, researchers used iRepertoire HTBI primers and Arm-PCR of CDR3 regions. TCRdb reanalysed the multiplex PCR reads using MiXCR and keeps one entry per CDR3 protein. The sample holds roughly 500,000 distinct CDR3 sequences; less than 15% are singletons and the top ten take 10%. Another study also made use of these data, one on T cells in Graves' hyperthyroidism and ophthalmopathy.

The material sequenced was peripheral blood mononuclear cells (PBMCs), taken at new diagnosis, from a patient treated with antithyroid drugs. The receptors originated from a man younger than 40 with Graves disease.

The chain employs TRBV5-1 and TRBJ2-6; TRBD2 aligns across 15 bases. Germline V gene data show CDR1 as SGHRS and CDR2 as YFSETQ. The CDR3 extends over 19 amino acids. Trimming took 3 bases from V and 0 from J; bases not matched to a gene: 4. CDR3 in amino acids: CASSSGLAGGYSGANVLTF. CDR3 sequence (DNA): TGCGCCAGCAGCTCGGGACTAGCGGGAGGTTACTCTGGGGCCAACGTCCTGACTTTC.

This clonotype showed up many times. The V and J genes are TRBV2 and TRBJ2-2, with D perhaps matching TRBD1 (6 bases). Germline V gene lookup returns CDR1 SNHLY and CDR2 FYNNEI. The CDR3 has 15 residues. Trimming removed 7 bases at V and 0 bases at J, with 12 bases between. The DNA for the CDR3 is TGTGCCAGCACCCAGGGGTCCGCGAACACCGGGGAGCTGTTTTTT. This gives the protein CASTQGSANTGELFF. The full variable domain, with the rest looked up from reference TRBV2 and TRBJ2-2, is EPEVTQTPSHQVTQMGQEVILRCVPISNHLYFYWYRQILGQKVEFLVSFYNNEISEKSEIFDDQFSVERPDGSNFTLKIRSTKLEDSAMYFCASTQGSANTGELFFGEGSRLTVL.

At least ten counts were recorded for this clonotype. V and J are TRBV20-1 and TRBJ2-5, with D unclear. The V gene lost 5 bases and the J gene lost 5 bases, with 6 bases spanning the gap. From germline, CDR1 is DFQATT and CDR2 SNEGSKA (reference sequence). The CDR3 is 10 residues long. The CDR3 loop reads CSAQQETQYF. In nucleotides, the CDR3 is TGCAGTGCTCAGCAGGAGACCCAGTACTTC.

This clonotype was recorded many times. V gene TRBV27 combines with J gene TRBJ1-1; D ambiguous. Germline assignment: CDR1 MNHEY and CDR2 SMNVEV (reference sequence). The V end was cut by 6 bases, the J end by 4 bases, with 15 bases between. The CDR3 extends over 14 amino acids. The CDR3 sequence is CASRVVSSGTEAFF. CDR3 DNA: TGTGCCAGCAGAGTGGTTTCCTCGGGCACTGAAGCTTTCTTT.

V usage is TRBV5-1 and J usage is TRBJ1-1, with D maybe TRBD1 (6 bases). The CDR3 runs to 16 residues. Trimming stripped 0 bases from V and 0 bases from J, with 12 bases between. Looked up from germline, CDR1 is SGHRS and CDR2 is YFSETQ. CDR3 protein: CASSLVEGGMNTEAFF. DNA of the CDR3: TGCGCCAGCAGCTTGGTAGAGGGGGGGATGAACACTGAAGCTTTCTTT.

Many counts were recorded for this clonotype. The chain is built from TRBV5-1 and TRBJ2-7, with 11 nucleotides matching TRBD1. Germline loops: CDR1 SGHRS, CDR2 YFSETQ. V gave up 4 bases and J gave up 11 bases; unmatched junction bases: 11. The CDR3 sequence is 14 residues long. The CDR3 protein is CASSPTGTGGLKYF. Written as DNA, the CDR3 is TGCGCCAGCAGCCCCACGGGGACAGGGGGTCTGAAGTACTTC.

Many counts were recorded for this clonotype. The genes are TRBV30 and TRBJ1-1, with D tentatively TRBD1 (6 bases). Germline V gene data show CDR1 as GTSNPN and CDR2 as SVGIG (reference sequence). This CDR3 is built from 13 residues. Trimming cost V 0 bases and J 8 bases, with 13 bases left between them. CDR3 loop: CAWSVPVGAEAFF. The CDR3 DNA is TGTGCCTGGAGTGTACCGGTGGGGGCGGAAGCTTTCTTT.

This clonotype was recorded at least ten times. This chain connects TRBV11-2 to TRBJ2-7; possible D gene TRBD2, 6 bases. With 8 bases removed from V and 2 bases from J, the gap between germline ends came to 19 bases. The CDR3 spans 15 residues. Germline CDR1 is SGHAT and CDR2 is FQNNGV. DNA for the CDR3: TGTGCCAGCCGTCCCGGGACTTCATTTCCCTACGAGCAGTACTTC. As protein: CASRPGTSFPYEQYF.

This clonotype was counted many times. The chain uses TRBV28 and TRBJ2-7, with 12 bases that match TRBD2. Germline V gene data show CDR1 as MDHEN and CDR2 as SYDVKM. Germline trimming cut 8 bases from V and 0 bases from J; bases unmatched to any gene: 5. The length of the CDR3 is 15 residues. The CDR3 spells CASSPTSGGSYEQYF. CDR3 nucleotide sequence: TGTGCCAGCTCTCCGACTAGCGGGGGCTCCTACGAGCAGTACTTC.

This clonotype was observed many times. The chain links TRBV7-2 to TRBJ1-5, with no clear D. Germline lookup yields CDR1 SGHTA and CDR2 FQGNSA. Trimming left V 0 bases short and J 1 base short, with 4 bases between. This CDR3 spans 14 amino acids. In DNA form, the CDR3 reads TGTGCCAGCAGCTTAGCAGCCAGCAATCAGCCCCAGCATTTT. As protein: CASSLAASNQPQHF.

This clonotype was recorded at least ten times. A junction boundary mismatches the germline segment, possibly from a read error. This sequence joins TRBV15 and TRBJ1-3; 7 bases are shared with TRBD1. This CDR3 is built from 14 residues. Germline V gene sequence: CDR1 LNHNV, CDR2 YYDKDF (reference sequence). The CDR3 DNA follows: TGTGCCACCAGCAGAGGAGGCACCGGGACAGCTTCCGATTTT. As protein: CATSRGGTGTASDF.

This clonotype was seen many times. CDR3 residues: CSVKGAGFADTQYF. The CDR3 DNA reads TGCAGCGTTAAGGGGGCTGGGTTTGCAGATACGCAGTATTTT. The chain employs TRBV29-1 and TRBJ2-3; TRBD1 matches at 7 bases. The germline V gene has CDR1 SQVTM and CDR2 ANQGSEA. V was pared by 5 bases and J by 4 bases, with 9 bases of the junction left unmatched. This CDR3 comprises 14 residues.

This clonotype occurred many times. The chain recombines TRBV5-1 with TRBJ1-1; 9 bases map to TRBD1. With V trimmed by 3 bases and J by 3 bases, 3 bases remained unmatched. The germline CDR1 and CDR2 sequences are SGHRS and YFSETQ. The CDR3 loop spans 14 amino acids. The CDR3 nucleotides read TGCGCCAGCAGCTCGGACAGGGGTGACACTGAAGCTTTCTTT. It translates to CASSSDRGDTEAFF.

V is TRBV28 and J is TRBJ1-2; perhaps TRBD1 as D (5 bases). Trimming removed 3 bases from V and 4 bases from J, with 15 bases in between. This CDR3 is built from 15 residues. CDR1 and CDR2 (germline): MDHEN, SYDVKM. The CDR3 region is CASSLKAGLGYGYTF. Written as DNA, the CDR3 is TGTGCCAGCAGTTTGAAGGCAGGGCTCGGCTATGGCTACACCTTC.

V and J are TRBV5-1 and TRBJ2-1; no clear D. In germline, CDR1 is SGHRS, CDR2 YFSETQ. The CDR3 runs 16 residues. V lost 3 bases, J lost 5 bases, and 18 bases lay in between. The CDR3 DNA reads TGCGCCAGCAGCTCCTCCCCCCGGACGGTAAACAATGAGCAGTTCTTC. Translated: CASSSSPRTVNNEQFF.

As for this clonotype: It may be a read error: a sequence one base away is much more abundant. The rearrangement joins TRBV24-1 to TRBJ2-5, with a possible D match to TRBD1 (6 bases). Germline-derived CDR1 and CDR2 are KGHDR and SFDVKD. The CDR3 is made up of 17 amino acids. Trimming pared 4 bases from V and 2 bases from J, leaving 19 bases between. CDR3 protein: CATSDSLAPQGQETQYF. As DNA, the CDR3 is TGTGCCACCAGTGACTCACTGGCTCCGCAGGGGCAAGAGACCCAGTACTTC.

This clonotype was observed many times. The chain is built from TRBV20-1 and TRBJ1-5; no firm D call. Trimming stripped 0 bases from V and 7 bases from J, with 10 bases between. The CDR3 covers 13 residues. Germline loops: CDR1 DFQATT, CDR2 SNEGSKA (reference sequence). The CDR3 here is CSARDTVEQPQHF. The CDR3 bases are TGCAGTGCTAGAGATACAGTCGAGCAGCCCCAGCATTTT.

This clonotype was counted ten times or more. V and J are TRBV29-1 and TRBJ2-7, with 7 bases identical to TRBD2. The CDR3 totals 14 residues. In germline, CDR1 is SQVTM, CDR2 ANQGSEA. J gave up 9 bases and V 0 bases, and 11 bases lay outside the gene matches. The CDR3 loop is CSVEEGGPLVAQYF. CDR3 nucleotide sequence: TGCAGCGTTGAAGAGGGAGGGCCATTGGTTGCGCAGTACTTC.

This clonotype was found many times. The V gene is TRBV20-1, the J gene TRBJ2-1; 13 nucleotides line up with TRBD2. The junction had 11 bases not matched to a gene; V was cut back by 5 bases and J by 1 base. CDR1 and CDR2 (germline): DFQATT, SNEGSKA (reference sequence). The CDR3 extends over 18 amino acids. As DNA, the CDR3 is TGCAGTGCTGACATGACTAGCGGGAGGAAGGGGTCCTACAATGAGCAGTTCTTC. This translates into CSADMTSGRKGSYNEQFF.

Comment on this clonotype: This sequence may be a read error, since a much larger clone differs from it by one base. CDR3 sequence reads: CASSFLQEETQYF. The CDR3, as DNA: TGTGCCAGCAGCTTTTTGCAAGAAGAGACCCAGTACTTC. The J gene is TRBJ2-5, the V gene TRBV5-4, with no clear D. The germline CDR1 and CDR2 sequences are SGHNT and YYREEE (reference sequence). The germline V and J ends were trimmed by 2 bases and 3 bases, with 8 bases remaining between them. This CDR3 contains 13 residues.

The chain uses TRBV6-1 and TRBJ1-1, with D perhaps matching TRBD1 (5 bases). This CDR3 spans 16 amino acids. V gave up 4 bases and J gave up 2 bases, with 17 bases separating them. From germline, CDR1 is MNHNS and CDR2 SASEGT. The CDR3 region is CASSVGRGLKNTEAFF. The CDR3 region has the DNA TGTGCCAGCAGTGTCGGGAGGGGCTTGAAAAACACTGAAGCTTTCTTT.

The chain uses TRBV4-1 and TRBJ2-7, with TRBD1 as a possible D gene (5 bases). The CDR3 extends over 14 amino acids. The germline gives CDR1 MGHRA, CDR2 YSYEKL. Trimming took off 1 base at V and 2 bases at J, with 9 bases between the two ends. The CDR3 DNA sequence: TGCGCCAGCAGCCAAGTAACAGGTCCCTACGAGCAGTACTTC. Translating gives CASSQVTGPYEQYF.

Turning to this clonotype: This sequence may be a read error, since a much larger clone differs from it by one base. V gene TRBV30 combines with J gene TRBJ2-7, with TRBD1 identical over 10 bases. The CDR3 contains 12 residues. With V trimmed by 5 bases and J by 2 bases, 0 bases remained unmatched. Germline CDR1 GTSNPN, CDR2 SVGIG (reference sequence). The CDR3: CAWGTGAYEQYF. The CDR3 coding sequence is TGTGCCTGGGGGACAGGGGCCTACGAGCAGTACTTC.

This clonotype was counted between two and nine times. The chain joins TRBV6-2 or TRBV6-3 to TRBJ2-1; 9 bases map to TRBD1. V was clipped by 8 bases and J by 1 base; unmatched bases: 6. Germline V CDR1 and CDR2: MNHEY, SVGEGT. This CDR3 has 15 amino acids. Here the CDR3 reads CASAEQGASYNEQFF. CDR3 sequence (DNA): TGTGCCAGCGCTGAACAGGGGGCTTCCTACAATGAGCAGTTCTTC.

This clonotype was counted only a few times. The genes are TRBV19 and TRBJ2-1, with D perhaps TRBD1 (7 bases). The CDR3 is made up of 17 amino acids. Germline V lookup: CDR1 LNHDA, CDR2 SQIVND (reference sequence). The germline V and J ends were trimmed by 6 bases and 5 bases, with 23 bases remaining between them. CDR3 sequence: CASRSGQGGRSHNEQFF. DNA for the CDR3: TGTGCCAGTAGATCTGGCCAGGGGGGTCGTTCCCACAATGAGCAGTTCTTC.

This clonotype was observed at least ten times. This rearrangement joins TRBV30 to TRBJ2-1, with 13 nucleotides matching TRBD2. After removal of 3 bases from V and 2 bases from J, the junction contained 7 bases not matched to a gene. The CDR3 spans 17 residues. Germline-derived CDR1 and CDR2 are GTSNPN and SVGIG (reference sequence). CDR3 residues: CAWSAGLAGATYNEQFF. CDR3 sequence (DNA): TGTGCCTGGAGCGCCGGACTAGCGGGAGCAACCTACAATGAGCAGTTCTTC.